This entry features one T cell receptor beta chain sequence. The sample holds one count of this clone. Its antigen is not yet known. No base quality information exists; no much larger clone differs at one position. This specimen comes from a study of blood T cell repertoires in COVID-19 (dated by TCRdb to 2019 to 2021). Background for the entire study: The collaborator samples originated in the United States, Italy and Spain and spanned the acute and convalescent phases of COVID-19. The prospective study material was composed of cDNA or gDNA derived from T cells, B-cell-depleted T cells, or PBMCs. Subjects who had been exposed to COVID-19, were actively infected with it, or had recovered from it provided the deeply sampled blood TCRbeta repertoires that made up the dataset. A freely available public database, intended as a resource for researchers studying the immune response to SARS-CoV-2, is where the repertoires were released. Samples were obtained from the ongoing ImmuneRACE study (first 160 participants) and from 950 to 1,500 subjects provided by 6 global collaborators. A de-identified subject ID, COVID-19 status, age in years and sex were almost always included in the sample metadata. Where available, HLA class I and class II types were obtained from metadata supplied by the sample provider rather than from assay-based typing.

Overall study outcomes, separate from this receptor: Clinical and demographic metadata were provided uncurated, with the amount varying by source and participant.

From a lookup of the germline V gene, CDR1 and CDR2 are MDHEN and SYDVKM. The CDR3 sequence holds 15 residues, the cysteine and phenylalanine included. The sequence is cut down to CDR3 DNA, 45 bases in frame from base 1. V was cut back by 1 base and J by 5 bases, leaving a gap of 14 bases between them. The immunoSEQ Assay, a bias-controlled multiplex PCR, was used to amplify TCRbeta CDR3 regions from genomic DNA. The study's processing was this. Within the assay, amplification of reference gene primers was used to estimate how many nucleated cells each sample contained. To quantify the absolute abundance of each unique TCRbeta CDR3 rearrangement, sequence reads were collapsed and filtered. For each sample, productive Simpson clonality was calculated by taking the square root of Simpson's diversity index across productive rearrangements. Here the immuneACCESS table is served through TCRdb, limited to in-frame sequences with V and J called. Missing clones are a known gap in these copies; in checked studies unresolved V genes cover under half, and the rest lacks a known reason. That table furnishes V, J and clone size, whereas the DNA furnished D and trimming. For this sample there are some 330,000 clones; approximately 89% appear just once. The ten largest clonotypes hold 1.8% of the sample.

One collaborating source in Seattle enrolled patients during active infection and followed them longitudinally through the course of disease. Whole blood was collected in K2EDTA tubes by collaborating institutions according to the institutions' own protocols. For TCRbeta analysis, collaborators shipped samples in one of three forms: frozen whole blood, isolated PBMCs, or DNA extracted from either of those sample types. This chain joins TRBV28 to TRBJ1-1, with TRBD1 tentatively as D gene (5 bases match). The TCR comes from a woman in her thirties with COVID-19, enrolled during active disease. The sample consisted of peripheral blood. The CDR3 is CASSLLAGVGTEAFF. In nucleotide form, the sequence is TGTGCCAGCAGTTTATTAGCGGGGGTTGGAACTGAAGCTTTCTTT.